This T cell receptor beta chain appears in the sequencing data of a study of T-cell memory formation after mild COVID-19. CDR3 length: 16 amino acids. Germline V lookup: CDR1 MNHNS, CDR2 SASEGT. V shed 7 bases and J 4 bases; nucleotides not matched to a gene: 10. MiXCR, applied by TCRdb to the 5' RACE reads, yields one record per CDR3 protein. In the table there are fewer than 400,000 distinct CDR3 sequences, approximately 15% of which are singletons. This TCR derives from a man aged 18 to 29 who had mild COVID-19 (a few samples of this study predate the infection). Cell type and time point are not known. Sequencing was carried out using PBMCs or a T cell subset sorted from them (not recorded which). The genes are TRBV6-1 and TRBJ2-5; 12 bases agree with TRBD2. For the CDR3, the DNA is TGTGCCAGCAAATGGGGTCTAGCGGGGGGGCCAGAGACCCAGTACTTC. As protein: CASKWGLAGGPETQYF.